The 16 T cell receptor beta chains below all came from one sample that was sequenced in a study of graft-versus-host responses after intestinal transplantation. The assay was immunoSEQ multiplex PCR, and TCRdb's table has in-frame clones only and misses some. The data contain about 86,000 clones, roughly 90% of them singletons. Their specific antigens are unknown. The sequences come from unstimulated CD4+ T cells sorted from spleen or lymph node cells, collected before transplant. These receptor sequences come from a human donor who was the organ donor for an intestinal transplant.

The chain links TRBV5-6 to TRBJ2-7, with D possibly matching TRBD2 (6 bases). Per the germline V gene, CDR1 is SGHDT and CDR2 is YYEEEE. Trimming removed 4 bases from V and 4 bases from J, with 9 bases in between. The CDR3 totals 12 residues. CDR3: CASSRGRYEQYF. The CDR3 bases are TGTGCCAGCAGCCGGGGGAGGTACGAGCAGTACTTC.

The chain employs TRBV14 and TRBJ2-7, with 9 bases matching TRBD1. CDR1 SGHDN and CDR2 FVKESK come from the germline V gene. V was pared by 4 bases and J by 3 bases, with 7 bases of the junction left unmatched. This CDR3 is 15 amino acids long. This chain's CDR3 is CASSRPGQGYYEQYF. The CDR3 bases are TGTGCCAGCAGCCGACCCGGACAGGGGTACTACGAGCAGTACTTC.

This clone was recorded only once. The chain is built from TRBV7-9 and TRBJ1-6; TRBD1 matches 11 bases. V lost 1 base, J lost 7 bases, and 6 bases stayed unmatched. This CDR3 spans 17 amino acids. Germline V gene data show CDR1 as SEHNR and CDR2 as FQNEAQ (reference sequence). The CDR3 protein is CASSLDRGTGGNSPLHF. CDR3 bases: TGTGCCAGCAGCTTAGATCGGGGGACAGGGGGGAATTCACCCCTCCACTTT.

The genes are TRBV19 and TRBJ1-5; D is uncertain. With 4 bases removed from V and 0 bases from J, the gap between germline ends came to 22 bases. The CDR3 is made up of 19 amino acids. Germline V lookup: CDR1 LNHDA, CDR2 SQIVND (reference sequence). The CDR3, as DNA: TGTGCCAGTAGTACAAACGAACACTGGGCAATTTATAGCAATCAGCCCCAGCATTTT. Translating it yields CASSTNEHWAIYSNQPQHF.

V usage is TRBV19 and J usage is TRBJ2-1; 11 positions agree with TRBD2. The CDR3 consists of 18 residues. Germline assignment: CDR1 LNHDA and CDR2 SQIVND (reference sequence). With V trimmed by 3 bases and J by 4 bases, 11 bases remained unmatched. This CDR3 is CASSMFTSGRRSYNEQFF. As DNA, the CDR3 is TGTGCCAGTAGTATGTTCACTAGCGGGAGAAGGTCTTACAATGAGCAGTTCTTC.

This clone was counted a single time. In nucleotides, the CDR3 is TGTGCCAGCTCACTACTGGACAGTTTTGGCGAAAAACTGTTTTTT. It codes for CASSLLDSFGEKLFF. The chain is built from TRBV18 and TRBJ1-4; the D gene is possibly TRBD1 (6 bases). The CDR3 extends over 15 amino acids. Germline V CDR1 and CDR2: KGHSH, LQKENI. V lost 4 bases, J lost 8 bases, and 17 bases lay in between.

In this sample, this clone turned up once. The chain is built from TRBV9 and TRBJ2-3; 9 bases are shared with TRBD2. This CDR3 spans 17 amino acids. V was pared by 2 bases and J by 5 bases, with 12 bases of the junction left unmatched. Germline assignment: CDR1 SGDLS and CDR2 YYNGEE. CDR3 loop: CASSVAGGPGREDTQYF. The CDR3 DNA reads TGTGCCAGCAGCGTTGCGGGAGGGCCAGGGCGCGAAGATACGCAGTATTTT.

The chain joins TRBV28 to TRBJ2-7, with 7 bases aligning to TRBD2. J lost 3 bases, V lost 6 bases, and 14 bases had no gene match. Germline V gives CDR1 MDHEN, CDR2 SYDVKM. CDR3 size: 16 residues. The CDR3 protein is CASSPATGGSLYEQYF. DNA for the CDR3: TGTGCCAGCAGCCCAGCCACCGGGGGGTCCCTCTACGAGCAGTACTTC.

V usage is TRBV28 and J usage is TRBJ1-1; D not certain. V lost 1 base to trimming and J lost 6 bases, with 9 bases between them. This CDR3 has 13 residues. CDR1 is MDHEN, CDR2 SYDVKM, per germline. CDR3: CASSLYLGAEAFF. The CDR3, as DNA: TGTGCCAGCAGTTTATATCTCGGTGCTGAAGCTTTCTTT.

This clone was seen only once. The chain combines TRBV7-2 with TRBJ1-3, with D possibly TRBD1 on 6 matching bases. The V gene lost 3 bases and the J gene lost 4 bases, with 7 bases spanning the gap. CDR3 length: 13 amino acids. The germline gives CDR1 SGHTA, CDR2 FQGNSA. The CDR3 nucleotides are TGTGCCAGCAGCTTGGGGGCGGGAAACACCATATATTTT. Translation: CASSLGAGNTIYF. Combining the CDR3 with reference TRBV7-2 and TRBJ1-3 gives the whole variable domain GAGVSQSPSNKVTEKGKDVELRCDPISGHTALYWYRQSLGQGLEFLIYFQGNSAPDKSGLPSDRFSAERTGGSVSTLTIQRTQQEDSAVYLCASSLGAGNTIYFGEGSWLTVV.

The V and J genes are TRBV5-1 and TRBJ2-3, with 7 bases that match TRBD1. The germline V gene encodes CDR1 SGHRS and CDR2 YFSETQ. This CDR3 contains 17 residues. V was pared by 4 bases and J by 6 bases, with 17 bases of the junction left unmatched. The CDR3 DNA is TGCGCCAGCAGCCGAATCGGGGTGGCAGGGGGTTCCGATACGCAGTATTTT. The encoded protein is CASSRIGVAGGSDTQYF.

CDR3 protein: CASSPIAEAEAFF. In nucleotides, the CDR3 is TGTGCCAGCAGCCCCATAGCCGAGGCTGAAGCTTTCTTT. The genes are TRBV7-2 and TRBJ1-1; no clear D gene. CDR1 is SGHTA, CDR2 FQGNSA, per germline. The CDR3 loop spans 13 amino acids. Deletions cut 5 bases from V and 6 bases from J, with 13 bases between.

CDR3 protein: CASTVAETQYF. The DNA for the CDR3 is TGTGCCAGCACGGTAGCGGAGACCCAGTACTTC. The chain is built from TRBV2 and TRBJ2-5, with a tentative D call TRBD2 (5 bases). This CDR3 is built from 11 residues. Trimming took off 7 bases at V and 5 bases at J, with 8 bases between the two ends. Looked up from germline, CDR1 is SNHLY and CDR2 is FYNNEI. The variable domain in full, completed from reference TRBV2 and TRBJ2-5, reads EPEVTQTPSHQVTQMGQEVILRCVPISNHLYFYWYRQILGQKVEFLVSFYNNEISEKSEIFDDQFSVERPDGSNFTLKIRSTKLEDSAMYFCASTVAETQYFGPGTRLLVL.

The V and J genes are TRBV4-2 and TRBJ2-2, with TRBD2 matching over 9 bases. Germline V CDR1 and CDR2: LGHNA, YNFKEQ. This CDR3 has 19 amino acids. V lost 1 base, J lost 0 bases, and 9 bases stayed unmatched. This chain's CDR3 is CASSQGASSGGPNTGELFF. The DNA for the CDR3 is TGTGCCAGCAGCCAAGGGGCGAGTAGCGGGGGCCCGAACACCGGGGAGCTGTTTTTT.

The chain recombines TRBV2 with TRBJ2-3; D not resolved. This CDR3 region has 13 residues. V was clipped by 6 bases and J by 2 bases, with 9 bases between them. Germline lookup yields CDR1 SNHLY and CDR2 FYNNEI. The chain's CDR3 is CASSSQATDTQYF. The CDR3 coding sequence is TGTGCCAGCAGCTCCCAAGCCACAGATACGCAGTATTTT.

This clone appeared once. The V and J genes are TRBV7-9 and TRBJ2-3; tentative D call: TRBD2 (6 bases). The CDR3 totals 15 residues. Deletions cut 5 bases from V and 1 base from J, with 13 bases between. Per germline, CDR1 SEHNR and CDR2 FQNEAQ (reference sequence). The chain's CDR3 is CASSQWASGTDTQYF. The CDR3 coding sequence is TGTGCCAGCAGCCAATGGGCTAGCGGCACAGATACGCAGTATTTT. Complete variable domain (other parts from reference TRBV7-9 and TRBJ2-3): DTGVSQNPRHKITKRGQNVTFRCDPISEHNRLYWYRQTLGQGPEFLTYFQNEAQLEKSRLLSDRFSAERPKGSFSTLEIQRTEQGDSAMYLCASSQWASGTDTQYFGPGTRLTVL.